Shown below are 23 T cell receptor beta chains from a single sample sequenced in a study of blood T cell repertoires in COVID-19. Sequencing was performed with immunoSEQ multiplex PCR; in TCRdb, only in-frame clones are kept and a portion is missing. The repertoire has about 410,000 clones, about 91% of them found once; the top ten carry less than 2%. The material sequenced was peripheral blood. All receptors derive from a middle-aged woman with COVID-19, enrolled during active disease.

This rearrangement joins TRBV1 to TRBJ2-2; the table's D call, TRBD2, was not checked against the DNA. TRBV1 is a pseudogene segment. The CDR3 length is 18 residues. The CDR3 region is CTSSQDRGGPARTGELFF. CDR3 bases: TGCACCAGCAGCCAAGATCGCGGGGGCCCCGCGAGAACCGGGGAGCTGTTTTTT.

CDR3 in DNA: TGTGCCAGCAAAAGGGGACAGCAAGCTTTTTACGAGCAGTACTTC. Its translation is CASKRGQQAFYEQYF. V usage is TRBV5-4 and J usage is TRBJ2-7, with 7 bases lining up with TRBD1. The CDR3 spans 15 residues. With V trimmed by 6 bases and J by 4 bases, 13 bases remained unmatched. Looked up from germline, CDR1 is SGHNT and CDR2 is YYREEE (reference sequence).

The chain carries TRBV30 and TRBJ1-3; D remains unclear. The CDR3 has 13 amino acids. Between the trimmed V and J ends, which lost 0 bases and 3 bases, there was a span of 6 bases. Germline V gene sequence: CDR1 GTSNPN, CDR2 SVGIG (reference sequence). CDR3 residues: CAWSVLVGNTIYF. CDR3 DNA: TGTGCCTGGAGTGTACTTGTTGGAAACACCATATATTTT. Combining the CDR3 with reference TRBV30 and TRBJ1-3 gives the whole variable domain SQTIHQWPATLVQPVGSPLSLECTVEGTSNPNLYWYRQAAGRGLQLLFYSVGIGQISSEVPQNLSASRPQDRQFILSSKKLLLSDSGFYLCAWSVLVGNTIYFGEGSWLTVV.

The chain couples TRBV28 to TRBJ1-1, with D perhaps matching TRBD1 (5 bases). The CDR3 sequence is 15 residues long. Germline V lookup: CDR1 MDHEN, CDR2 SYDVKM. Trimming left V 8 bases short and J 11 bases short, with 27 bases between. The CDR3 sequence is CASGDGGGFWEGAFF. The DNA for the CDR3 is TGTGCCAGCGGAGATGGAGGAGGGTTCTGGGAGGGGGCTTTCTTT.

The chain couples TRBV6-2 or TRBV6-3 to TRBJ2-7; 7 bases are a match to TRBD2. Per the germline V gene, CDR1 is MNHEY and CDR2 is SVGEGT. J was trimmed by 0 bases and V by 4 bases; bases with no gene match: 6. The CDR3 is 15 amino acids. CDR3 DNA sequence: TGTGCCAGCAGTTTCCCCCGCGGGAGCTCCTACGAGCAGTACTTC. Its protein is CASSFPRGSSYEQYF.

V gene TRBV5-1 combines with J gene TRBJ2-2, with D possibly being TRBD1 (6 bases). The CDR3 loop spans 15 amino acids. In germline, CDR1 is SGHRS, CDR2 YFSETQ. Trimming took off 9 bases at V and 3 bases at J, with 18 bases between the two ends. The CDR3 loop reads CATRRWGLDTGELFF. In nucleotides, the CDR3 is TGCGCCACTCGACGGTGGGGGCTCGACACCGGGGAGCTGTTTTTT.

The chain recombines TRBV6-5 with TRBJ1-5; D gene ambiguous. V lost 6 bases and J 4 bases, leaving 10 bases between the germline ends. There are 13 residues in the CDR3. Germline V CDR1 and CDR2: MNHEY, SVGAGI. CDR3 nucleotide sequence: TGTGCCAGCAGGTCGGTGGTTAATCAGCCCCAGCATTTT. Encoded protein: CASRSVVNQPQHF.

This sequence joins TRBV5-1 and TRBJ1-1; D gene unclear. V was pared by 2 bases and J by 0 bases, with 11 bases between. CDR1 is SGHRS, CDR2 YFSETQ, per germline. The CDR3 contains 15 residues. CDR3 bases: TGCGCCAGCAGCTTCATGGCAGATATGAACACTGAAGCTTTCTTT. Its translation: CASSFMADMNTEAFF.

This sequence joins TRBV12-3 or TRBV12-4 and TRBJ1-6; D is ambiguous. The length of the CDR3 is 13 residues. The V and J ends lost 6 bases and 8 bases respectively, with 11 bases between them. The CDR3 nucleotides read TGTGCCAGCAGCACCAGGTGGCATTCACCCCTCCACTTT. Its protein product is CASSTRWHSPLHF.

The CDR3 spells CASSLDRAYGYTF. The CDR3 DNA sequence: TGTGCCAGTAGTCTCGACAGAGCCTATGGCTACACCTTC. The chain links TRBV19 to TRBJ1-2; maybe TRBD1 (5 bases). The germline gives CDR1 LNHDA, CDR2 SQIVND (reference sequence). The CDR3 is 13 amino acids. Trimming left V 5 bases short and J 4 bases short, with 11 bases between.

DNA for the CDR3: TGTGCCAGCAGTTCTAACAGGGGCGCTAACTATGGCTACACCTTC. As protein: CASSSNRGANYGYTF. The V and J genes are TRBV28 and TRBJ1-2, with 7 bases lining up with TRBD1. Losses at the gene ends were 4 bases for V and 0 bases for J; bases not matched to a gene: 5. CDR3 length: 15 amino acids. Germline CDR1 and CDR2: MDHEN and SYDVKM.

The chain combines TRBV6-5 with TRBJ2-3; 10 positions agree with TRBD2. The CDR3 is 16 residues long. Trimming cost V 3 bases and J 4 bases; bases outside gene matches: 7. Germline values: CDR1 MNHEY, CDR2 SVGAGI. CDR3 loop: CASSYFPGLAPDTQYF. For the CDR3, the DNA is TGTGCCAGCAGTTATTTCCCGGGACTAGCGCCAGATACGCAGTATTTT.

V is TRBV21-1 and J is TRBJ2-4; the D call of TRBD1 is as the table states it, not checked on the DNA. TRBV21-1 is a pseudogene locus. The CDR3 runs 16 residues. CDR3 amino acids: CASSKQGALAKNIQYF. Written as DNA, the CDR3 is TGTGCCAGCAGCAAACAGGGGGCCTTAGCCAAAAACATTCAGTACTTC.

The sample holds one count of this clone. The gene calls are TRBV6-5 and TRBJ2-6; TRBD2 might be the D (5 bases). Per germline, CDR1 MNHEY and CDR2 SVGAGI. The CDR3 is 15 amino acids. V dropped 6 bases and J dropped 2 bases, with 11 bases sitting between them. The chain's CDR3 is CASRRAEPGANVLTF. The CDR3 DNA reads TGTGCCAGCAGACGAGCGGAACCTGGGGCCAACGTCCTGACTTTC.

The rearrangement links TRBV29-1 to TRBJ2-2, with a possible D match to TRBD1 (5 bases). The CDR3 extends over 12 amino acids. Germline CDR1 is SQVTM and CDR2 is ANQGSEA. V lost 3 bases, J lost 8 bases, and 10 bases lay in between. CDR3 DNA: TGCAGCGTTGATGAAGGGGATGGGGAGCTGTTTTTT. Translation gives CSVDEGDGELFF.

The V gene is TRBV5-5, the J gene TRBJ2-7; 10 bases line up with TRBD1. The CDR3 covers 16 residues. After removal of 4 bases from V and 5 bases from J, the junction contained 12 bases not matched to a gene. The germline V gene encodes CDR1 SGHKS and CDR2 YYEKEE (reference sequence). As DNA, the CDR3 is TGTGCCAGCAGCCCAGAGACAGGGGGCGTCGTCCACGAGCAGTACTTC. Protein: CASSPETGGVVHEQYF.

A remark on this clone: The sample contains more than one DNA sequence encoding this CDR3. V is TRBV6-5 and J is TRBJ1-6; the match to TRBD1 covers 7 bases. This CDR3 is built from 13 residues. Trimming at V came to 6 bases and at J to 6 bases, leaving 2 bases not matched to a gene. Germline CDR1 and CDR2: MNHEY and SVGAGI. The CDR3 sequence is CASSRDSNSPLHF. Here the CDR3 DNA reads TGTGCCAGCAGCCGGGACAGTAATTCACCCCTCCACTTT.

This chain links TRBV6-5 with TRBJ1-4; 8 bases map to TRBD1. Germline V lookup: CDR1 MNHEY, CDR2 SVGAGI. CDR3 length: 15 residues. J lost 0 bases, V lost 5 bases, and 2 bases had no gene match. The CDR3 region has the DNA TGTGCCAGCAGTCTGACAGGGGCAACTAATGAAAAACTGTTTTTT. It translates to CASSLTGATNEKLFF.

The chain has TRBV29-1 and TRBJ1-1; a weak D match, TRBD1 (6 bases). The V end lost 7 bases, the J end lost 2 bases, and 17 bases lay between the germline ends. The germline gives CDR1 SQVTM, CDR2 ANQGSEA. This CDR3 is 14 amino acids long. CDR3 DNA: TGCAGCGCCCGGGACACCCATAGCAACACTGAAGCTTTCTTT. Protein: CSARDTHSNTEAFF.

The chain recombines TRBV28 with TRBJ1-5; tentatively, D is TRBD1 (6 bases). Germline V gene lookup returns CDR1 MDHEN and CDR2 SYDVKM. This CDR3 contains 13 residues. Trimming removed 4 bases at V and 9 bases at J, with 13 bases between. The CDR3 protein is CASSSLGGGPQHF. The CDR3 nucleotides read TGTGCCAGCAGTTCCCTAGGGGGGGGGCCCCAGCATTTT.

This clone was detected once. Here the CDR3 DNA reads TGTGCCAGCAGCGTAGTAGCGTTAGACAATGAGCAGTTCTTC. Its translation is CASSVVALDNEQFF. The rearrangement uses TRBV9 and TRBJ2-1; D may be TRBD2 (5 bases). This CDR3 region has 14 residues. V dropped 0 bases and J dropped 5 bases, with 9 bases sitting between them. Germline lookup yields CDR1 SGDLS and CDR2 YYNGEE.

CDR3 DNA: TGTGCCAGCAGCCTAGCATTTAGCGGGGGCGGTAATGAGCAGTTCTTC. Translating it yields CASSLAFSGGGNEQFF. The rearrangement uses TRBV13 and TRBJ2-1; 9 positions match TRBD2. Germline V CDR1 and CDR2: PRHDT, FYEKMQ (reference sequence). The trim removed 5 bases at V and 7 bases at J, leaving 12 bases unmatched. The length of the CDR3 is 16 residues.

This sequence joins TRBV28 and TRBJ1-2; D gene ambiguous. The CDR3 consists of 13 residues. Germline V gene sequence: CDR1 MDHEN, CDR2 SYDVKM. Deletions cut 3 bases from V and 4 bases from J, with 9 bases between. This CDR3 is CASSLSGGYGYTF. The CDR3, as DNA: TGTGCCAGCAGTTTGTCTGGAGGCTATGGCTACACCTTC.